A selection of T cell receptor beta chains follows, all from one sample in a study of blood T cell repertoires in COVID-19. The repertoire was sequenced with immunoSEQ multiplex PCR; TCRdb's copy has only in-frame clones and lacks some. The sample records around 300,000 clones, 70% to 90% being singletons. The sequenced material came from PBMCs or T cells enriched from blood (not recorded which). The receptors shown here come from a woman in her twenties or thirties who had recovered from COVID-19. Each CDR3 is given with its conserved first and last residue. The order of the fields is clone size, D gene, J gene, V gene, CDR3 DNA, CDR3 protein. The D gene is left open where the match is weak. Part of the rows lack a size; the others show once, few, many or a class for expanded clones.

>few|TRBD1|TRBJ2-7|TRBV25-1
TGTGCCAGCAGTGAATGGAGGACAGGGAGCGCGTACGAGCAGTACTTC
CASSEWRTGSAYEQYF
>once|TRBD1|TRBJ1-6|TRBV5-4
TGTGCCAGCAGCTGGGGACAGGGAGGACCCTATAATTCACCCCTCCACTTT
CASSWGQGGPYNSPLHF
>-|TRBD1|TRBJ1-4|TRBV9
TGTGCCAGCAGCGTAGGACAGGGGTATAATGAAAAACTGTTTTTT
CASSVGQGYNEKLFF
>-|TRBD1|TRBJ2-7|TRBV10-3
TGTGCCATCAGTGAGTCGGGCAGGGGGCACTACGAGCAGTACTTC
CAISESGRGHYEQYF
>-|-|TRBJ2-7|TRBV6-5
TGTGCCAGCAGTTACGAGGGCGGTACTGACTACGAGCAGTACTTC
CASSYEGGTDYEQYF
>-|-|TRBJ1-4|TRBV25-1
TGTGCCAGCAGTGAACTGGGGCCTAATGAAAAACTGTTTTTT
CASSELGPNEKLFF
>-|-|TRBJ2-5|TRBV6-5
TGTGCCAGCCGGACAGAGCGAGACCAAGAGACCCAGTACTTC
CASRTERDQETQYF
>once|-|TRBJ1-1|TRBV5-1
TGCGCCAGCAGCTTTACGGGGTCTGAAGCTTTCTTT
CASSFTGSEAFF
>-|-|TRBJ1-3|TRBV15
TGTGCCACCCGGGGAATCTCTGGAAACACCATATATTTT
CATRGISGNTIYF
>-|TRBD1|TRBJ2-7|TRBV11-2
TGTGCCAGCAGCCGACAGGGATACGAGCAGTACTTC
CASSRQGYEQYF
>-|-|TRBJ1-2|TRBV5-6
TGTGCCAGCAGCTTTAATTATCTGGGCGGCTACACCTTC
CASSFNYLGGYTF
>-|TRBD2|TRBJ2-7|TRBV6-2/TRBV6-3
TGTGCCAGCAGTCCCCTCGCGGGGGGGCCAAGCGAGCAGTACTTC
CASSPLAGGPSEQYF
>-|-|TRBJ2-1|TRBV7-2
TGTGCCAGCAGCAGGAGGGGACCTTACAATGAGCAGTTCTTC
CASSRRGPYNEQFF
>-|-|TRBJ2-3|TRBV6-5
TGTGCCAGCAGTTACGTGTCAGGGGGGTCTACGCAGTATTTT
CASSYVSGGSTQYF
>-|TRBD1|TRBJ2-3|TRBV19
TGTGCCAGTAGTTCTACAGGGGGATGGACAGATACGCAGTATTTT
CASSSTGGWTDTQYF
>-|-|TRBJ2-7|TRBV6-4
TGTGCCAGCAGTGACTATGACAGAACAGTAGGCTACGAGCAGTACTTC
CASSDYDRTVGYEQYF
>-|-|TRBJ2-5|TRBV7-6
TGTGCCAGCAGCTTGGGTTACCGTAGGAGTCCATCCGCGGCCGAGACCCAGTACTTC
CASSLGYRRSPSAAETQYF
>-|TRBD1|TRBJ1-4|TRBV19
TGTGCCAGTAGTAGTCACCGGGACAGGGGGCGAGGTGATGAAAAACTGTTTTTT
CASSSHRDRGRGDEKLFF
>-|-|TRBJ1-2|TRBV7-8
TGTGCCAGCAGCTCGAGTGGGGGGGTCAACTATGGCTACACCTTC
CASSSSGGVNYGYTF
>-|-|TRBJ2-3|TRBV7-9
TGTGCCAGCAGCCCCCCAGAAGCGGATACGCAGTATTTT
CASSPPEADTQYF
>-|TRBD1|TRBJ1-1|TRBV5-1
TGCGCCAGCAGCTTGGGACAGGGGGCCATGAACACTGAAGCTTTCTTT
CASSLGQGAMNTEAFF
>-|-|TRBJ2-4|TRBV7-2
TGTGCCAGCAGCTCTGCCAGGGCAGGGGAGCGCATTCAGTACTTC
CASSSARAGERIQYF
>-|TRBD1|TRBJ2-6|TRBV19
TGTGCCAGTAGTCTAGACAGGGCTGGGGCCAACGTCCTGACTTTC
CASSLDRAGANVLTF
>-|TRBD2|TRBJ2-1|TRBV9
TGTGCCAGCAGCCCCAGCGGGGGGGCGAATGAGCAGTTCTTC
CASSPSGGANEQFF
>-|TRBD1|TRBJ2-1|TRBV5-4
TGTGCCAGCAGCTCCGGGACAGACAATGAGCAGTTCTTC
CASSSGTDNEQFF
>few|-|TRBJ1-3|TRBV9
TGTGCCAGCAGCGAGGAGACGGTCTCTGGAAACACCATATATTTT
CASSEETVSGNTIYF
>-|-|TRBJ2-7|TRBV6-5
TGTGCCAGCATCGGGAATGGGGACGAGCAGTACTTC
CASIGNGDEQYF
>-|-|TRBJ1-5|TRBV19
TGTGCCAGTAACCCCCTAGGGGGGGGGCTAAATCAGCCCCAGCATTTT
CASNPLGGGLNQPQHF